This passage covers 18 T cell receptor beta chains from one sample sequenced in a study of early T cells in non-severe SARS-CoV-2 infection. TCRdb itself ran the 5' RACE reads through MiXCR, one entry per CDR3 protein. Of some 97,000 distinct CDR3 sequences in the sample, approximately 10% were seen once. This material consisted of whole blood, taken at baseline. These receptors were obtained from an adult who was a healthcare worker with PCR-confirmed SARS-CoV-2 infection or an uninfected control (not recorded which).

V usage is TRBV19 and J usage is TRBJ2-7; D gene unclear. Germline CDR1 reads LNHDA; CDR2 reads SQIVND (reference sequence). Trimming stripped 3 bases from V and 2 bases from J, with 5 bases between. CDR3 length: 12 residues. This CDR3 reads CASSIPPYEQYF. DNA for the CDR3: TGTGCCAGTAGTATTCCTCCCTACGAGCAGTACTTC.

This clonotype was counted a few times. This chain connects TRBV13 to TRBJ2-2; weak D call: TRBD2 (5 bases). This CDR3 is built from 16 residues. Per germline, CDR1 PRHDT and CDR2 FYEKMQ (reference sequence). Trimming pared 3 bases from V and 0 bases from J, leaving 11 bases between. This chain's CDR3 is CASSFMTTPNTGELFF. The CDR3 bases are TGTGCCAGCAGCTTTATGACTACTCCGAACACCGGGGAGCTGTTTTTT.

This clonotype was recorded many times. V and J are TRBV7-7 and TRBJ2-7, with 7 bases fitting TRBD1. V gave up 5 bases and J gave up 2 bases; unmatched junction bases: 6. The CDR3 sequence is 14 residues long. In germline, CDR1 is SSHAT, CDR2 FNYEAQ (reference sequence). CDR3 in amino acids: CASSPGQETYEQYF. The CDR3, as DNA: TGTGCCAGCAGCCCAGGACAGGAGACCTACGAGCAGTACTTC.

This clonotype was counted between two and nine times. The chain's CDR3 is CASSLVASAGNTIYF. The CDR3 nucleotides read TGTGCCAGCAGCTTGGTGGCCAGTGCTGGAAACACCATATATTTT. This chain connects TRBV7-2 to TRBJ1-3; D not resolved. Trimming shortened V by 3 bases and J by 2 bases, and 11 bases separated the two germline ends. Germline CDR1 SGHTA, CDR2 FQGNSA. CDR3 size: 15 residues. The full variable domain, rest sourced from reference TRBV7-2 and TRBJ1-3, is GAGVSQSPSNKVTEKGKDVELRCDPISGHTALYWYRQSLGQGLEFLIYFQGNSAPDKSGLPSDRFSAERTGGSVSTLTIQRTQQEDSAVYLCASSLVASAGNTIYFGEGSWLTVV.

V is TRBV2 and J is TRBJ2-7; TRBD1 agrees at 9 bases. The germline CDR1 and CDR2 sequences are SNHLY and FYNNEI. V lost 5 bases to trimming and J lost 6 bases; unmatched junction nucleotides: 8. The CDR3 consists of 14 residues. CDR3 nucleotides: TGTGCCAGCAGTACCCTGAGGACAGGGGTCGAGCAGTACTTC. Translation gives CASSTLRTGVEQYF. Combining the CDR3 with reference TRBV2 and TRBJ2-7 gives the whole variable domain EPEVTQTPSHQVTQMGQEVILRCVPISNHLYFYWYRQILGQKVEFLVSFYNNEISEKSEIFDDQFSVERPDGSNFTLKIRSTKLEDSAMYFCASSTLRTGVEQYFGPGTRLTVT.

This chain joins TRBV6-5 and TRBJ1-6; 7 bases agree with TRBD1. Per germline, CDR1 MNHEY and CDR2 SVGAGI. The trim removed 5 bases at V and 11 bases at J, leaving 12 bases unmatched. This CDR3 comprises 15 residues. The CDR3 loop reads CASSKVAGGTAPLHF. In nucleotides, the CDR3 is TGTGCCAGCAGTAAAGTCGCAGGGGGGACGGCACCCCTCCACTTT.

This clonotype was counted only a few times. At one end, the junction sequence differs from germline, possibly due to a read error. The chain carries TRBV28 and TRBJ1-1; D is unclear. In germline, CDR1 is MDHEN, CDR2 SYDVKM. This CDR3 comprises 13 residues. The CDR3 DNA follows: TGCGCCAGCAGGCCGGTTGTGAACACTGAAGCTTTCTTT. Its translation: CASRPVVNTEAFF.

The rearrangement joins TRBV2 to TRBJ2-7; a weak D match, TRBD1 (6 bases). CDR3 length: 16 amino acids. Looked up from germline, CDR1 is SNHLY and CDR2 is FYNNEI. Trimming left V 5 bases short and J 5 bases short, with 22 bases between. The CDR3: CASSTVLGQSSHEQYF. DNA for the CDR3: TGTGCCAGCAGTACCGTACTCGGACAGAGTTCCCACGAGCAGTACTTC.

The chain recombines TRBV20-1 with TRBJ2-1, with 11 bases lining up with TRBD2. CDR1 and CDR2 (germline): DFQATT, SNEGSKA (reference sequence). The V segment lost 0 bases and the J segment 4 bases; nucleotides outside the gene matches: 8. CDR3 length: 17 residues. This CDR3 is CSARESGRTSGYNEQFF. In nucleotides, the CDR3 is TGCAGTGCTAGAGAGAGTGGGCGGACTAGCGGGTACAATGAGCAGTTCTTC.

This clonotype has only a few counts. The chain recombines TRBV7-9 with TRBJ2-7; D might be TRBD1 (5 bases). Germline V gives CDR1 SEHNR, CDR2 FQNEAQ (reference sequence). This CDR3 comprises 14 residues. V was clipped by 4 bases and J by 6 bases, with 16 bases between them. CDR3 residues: CASSSGLQVFEQYF. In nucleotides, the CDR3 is TGTGCCAGCAGCTCCGGATTACAGGTTTTCGAGCAGTACTTC. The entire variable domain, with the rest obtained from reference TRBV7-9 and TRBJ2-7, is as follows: DTGVSQNPRHKITKRGQNVTFRCDPISEHNRLYWYRQTLGQGPEFLTYFQNEAQLEKSRLLSDRFSAERPKGSFSTLEIQRTEQGDSAMYLCASSSGLQVFEQYFGPGTRLTVT.

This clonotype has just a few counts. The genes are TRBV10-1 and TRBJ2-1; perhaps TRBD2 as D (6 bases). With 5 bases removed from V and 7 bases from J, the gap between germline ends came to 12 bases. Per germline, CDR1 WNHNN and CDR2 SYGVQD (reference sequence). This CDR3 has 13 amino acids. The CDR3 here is CASSKGLFNEQFF. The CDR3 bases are TGCGCCAGCAGTAAGGGACTTTTTAATGAGCAGTTCTTC.

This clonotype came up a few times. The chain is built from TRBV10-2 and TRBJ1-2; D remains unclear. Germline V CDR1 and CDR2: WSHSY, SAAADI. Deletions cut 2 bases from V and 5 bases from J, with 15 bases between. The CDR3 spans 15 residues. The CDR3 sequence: CASSEARLSSYGYTF. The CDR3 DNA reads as TGCGCCAGCAGTGAGGCCAGGTTAAGTTCATATGGCTACACCTTC.

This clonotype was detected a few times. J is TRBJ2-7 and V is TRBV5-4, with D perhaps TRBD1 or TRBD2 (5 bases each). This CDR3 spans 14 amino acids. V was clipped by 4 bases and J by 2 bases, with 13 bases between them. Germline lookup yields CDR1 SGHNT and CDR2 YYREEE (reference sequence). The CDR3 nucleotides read TGTGCCAGCAGCGATTCGCCGGGACCCTACGAGCAGTACTTC. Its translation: CASSDSPGPYEQYF.

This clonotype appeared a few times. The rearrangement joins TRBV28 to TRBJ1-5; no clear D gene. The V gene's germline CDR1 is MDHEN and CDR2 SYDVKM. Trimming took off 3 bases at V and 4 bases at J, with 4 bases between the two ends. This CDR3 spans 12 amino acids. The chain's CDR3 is CASSFVNQPQHF. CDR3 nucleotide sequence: TGTGCCAGCAGTTTCGTGAATCAGCCCCAGCATTTT.

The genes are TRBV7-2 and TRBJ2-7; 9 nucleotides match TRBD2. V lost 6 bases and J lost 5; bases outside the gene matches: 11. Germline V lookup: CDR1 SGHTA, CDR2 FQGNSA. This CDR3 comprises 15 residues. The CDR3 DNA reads TGTGCCAGCAGATCAAACGGCGGGAGGGCCCACGAGCAGTACTTC. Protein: CASRSNGGRAHEQYF.

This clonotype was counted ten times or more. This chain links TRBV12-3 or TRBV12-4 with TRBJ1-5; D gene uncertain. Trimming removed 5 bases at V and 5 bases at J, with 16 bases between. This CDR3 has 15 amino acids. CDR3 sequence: CASSLWTQGDQPQHF. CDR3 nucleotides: TGTGCCAGCAGTCTCTGGACCCAAGGCGATCAGCCCCAGCATTTT.

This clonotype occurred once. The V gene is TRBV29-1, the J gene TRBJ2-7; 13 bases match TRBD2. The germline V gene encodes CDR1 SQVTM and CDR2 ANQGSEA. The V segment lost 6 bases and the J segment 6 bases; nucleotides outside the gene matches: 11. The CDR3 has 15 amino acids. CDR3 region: CSVDSGTSGIGEQYF. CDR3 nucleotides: TGCAGCGTAGATTCCGGGACTAGCGGGATAGGCGAGCAGTACTTC.

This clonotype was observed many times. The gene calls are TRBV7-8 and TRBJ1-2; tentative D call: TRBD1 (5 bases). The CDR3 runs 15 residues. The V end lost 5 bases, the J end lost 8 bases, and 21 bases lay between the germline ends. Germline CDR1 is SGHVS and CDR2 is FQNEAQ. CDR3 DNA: TGTGCCAGCAGCCCCAGACAAATTAGGGGAGGCGGCTACACCTTC. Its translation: CASSPRQIRGGGYTF. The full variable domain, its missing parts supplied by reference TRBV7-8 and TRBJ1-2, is GAGVSQSPRYKVAKRGQDVALRCDPISGHVSLFWYQQALGQGPEFLTYFQNEAQLDKSGLPSDRFFAERPEGSVSTLKIQRTQQEDSAVYLCASSPRQIRGGGYTFGSGTRLTVV.